What follows are 12 T cell receptor beta chains derived from one specimen sequenced in a study of cytomegalovirus exposure and HLA in healthy donors. Researchers ran the PCR with 60 Vbeta and 13 Jbeta primers. Assay: immunoSEQ multiplex PCR; the TCRdb copy retains only in-frame clones and omits some. The sample contains 120,000 to 150,000 clones, around 80% of which appear only once. Material for sequencing was PBMCs. The source of these receptors is a female donor in good health and CMV-seronegative.

The rearrangement links TRBV4-1 to TRBJ1-2, with a weak D call TRBD1 (6 bases). Germline lookup yields CDR1 MGHRA and CDR2 YSYEKL. V lost 0 bases and J 3 bases, leaving 8 bases between the germline ends. This CDR3 has 14 amino acids. Written as DNA, the CDR3 is TGCGCCAGCAGCCAAGAGGACAGTTACTATGGCTACACCTTC. Its translation: CASSQEDSYYGYTF.

The chain links TRBV2 to TRBJ2-7; D possibly corresponds to TRBD1 (6 bases). Germline values: CDR1 SNHLY, CDR2 FYNNEI. V shed 4 bases and J shed 7 bases, with 20 bases lying between them. The CDR3 is 15 amino acids. DNA of the CDR3: TGTGCCAGCAGTGTTGGGGACATACCACCGGGGGAGCAGTACTTC. It is translated as CASSVGDIPPGEQYF.

This clone came up a few times. The chain has TRBV28 and TRBJ2-3, with D tentatively TRBD2 (6 bases). Germline CDR1 reads MDHEN; CDR2 reads SYDVKM. This CDR3 is built from 16 residues. V was cut by 4 bases and J by 2 bases, with 16 bases left in between. The CDR3 is CASSSGTSRVTDTQYF. CDR3 sequence (DNA): TGTGCCAGCAGTTCTGGAACTAGCCGAGTCACAGATACGCAGTATTTT.

This clone has a single count. At the DNA level, this CDR3 is encoded by other sequences in the same sample as well. The chain uses TRBV27 and TRBJ1-5, with TRBD1 matching 7 bases. CDR1 and CDR2 from the germline V gene are MNHEY and SMNVEV (reference sequence). CDR3 length: 15 residues. The ends lost 6 bases at V and 0 bases at J; junction bases unmatched: 5. The CDR3 sequence is CASSPGTASNQPQHF. In DNA form, the CDR3 reads TGTGCCAGCAGCCCCGGGACAGCTAGCAATCAGCCCCAGCATTTT.

The J gene is TRBJ1-5, the V gene TRBV30; 7 positions match TRBD1. This CDR3 spans 14 amino acids. CDR1 and CDR2 from the germline V gene are GTSNPN and SVGIG (reference sequence). With 1 base clipped from V and 7 bases from J, the junction kept 7 bases outside the gene matches. The CDR3 protein is CAWSANRGGQPQHF. CDR3 in DNA: TGTGCCTGGAGTGCAAACAGGGGCGGCCAGCCCCAGCATTTT.

This clone was observed a single time. Other DNA sequences within the sample encode an identical CDR3. This sequence joins TRBV11-2 and TRBJ2-7; 12 bases agree with TRBD2. The length of the CDR3 is 15 residues. The J segment lost 4 bases and the V segment lost 3 bases, leaving 4 bases of the junction unmatched. Germline V gene data show CDR1 as SGHAT and CDR2 as FQNNGV. For the CDR3, the DNA is TGTGCCAGCAGCTTCGGGACTAGCGGGTCTTACGAGCAGTACTTC. Translating it yields CASSFGTSGSYEQYF.

This chain uses TRBV19 with TRBJ2-1; maybe TRBD2 (6 bases). The CDR3 sequence is 13 residues long. Germline V gives CDR1 LNHDA, CDR2 SQIVND (reference sequence). Trimming took 6 bases from V and 1 from J, leaving 7 bases between them. CDR3 residues: CASREGSYNEQFF. The DNA of the CDR3 is TGTGCCAGTAGGGAGGGGTCCTACAATGAGCAGTTCTTC. The whole variable domain, remainder taken from reference TRBV19 and TRBJ2-1, is DGGITQSPKYLFRKEGQNVTLSCEQNLNHDAMYWYRQDPGQGLRLIYYSQIVNDFQKGDIAEGYSVSREKKESFPLTVTSAQKNPTAFYLCASREGSYNEQFFGPGTRLTVL.

The chain recombines TRBV13 with TRBJ2-7, with 11 bases lining up with TRBD2. Trimming removed 4 bases from V and 7 bases from J; junction bases left unmatched: 9. CDR3 length equals 15 residues. The germline V gene encodes CDR1 PRHDT and CDR2 FYEKMQ (reference sequence). CDR3 sequence (DNA): TGTGCCAGCAGCTCCCCGGGACTAGCGGTTGTGGAGCAGTACTTC. This encodes CASSSPGLAVVEQYF.

The chain joins TRBV28 to TRBJ2-5; perhaps TRBD2 as D (5 bases). The length of the CDR3 is 15 residues. Trimming pared 7 bases from V and 2 bases from J, leaving 17 bases between. Germline V gene data show CDR1 as MDHEN and CDR2 as SYDVKM. This CDR3 is CASTSSGINQETQYF. The CDR3, as DNA: TGTGCCAGCACCTCCTCCGGGATTAATCAAGAGACCCAGTACTTC.

The chain combines TRBV18 with TRBJ1-2, with 10 bases lining up with TRBD1. The length of the CDR3 is 16 residues. With V trimmed by 3 bases and J by 2 bases, 6 bases remained unmatched. Germline values: CDR1 KGHSH, CDR2 LQKENI. CDR3: CASSPGTGQGNYGYTF. The DNA of the CDR3 is TGTGCCAGCTCACCGGGAACGGGACAGGGGAACTATGGCTACACCTTC.

The CDR3 loop reads CASSLDSSVYEQYF. The CDR3 region has the DNA TGTGCCAGCAGCTTAGATTCTAGTGTCTACGAGCAGTACTTC. V usage is TRBV11-2 and J usage is TRBJ2-7; the D is unclear. The CDR3 consists of 14 residues. Trimming stripped 0 bases from V and 3 bases from J, with 9 bases between. The germline V gene has CDR1 SGHAT and CDR2 FQNNGV.

The rearrangement uses TRBV2 and TRBJ2-1; 11 bases match TRBD2. Germline V lookup: CDR1 SNHLY, CDR2 FYNNEI. This CDR3 has 17 amino acids. J lost 0 bases, V lost 5 bases, and 6 bases had no gene match. The CDR3 spells CASSPRLAGSSYNEQFF. The CDR3, as DNA: TGTGCCAGCAGTCCCAGACTAGCGGGATCCTCCTACAATGAGCAGTTCTTC.